Below are 32 T cell receptor beta chains sequenced from a single sample in a study of T cells in Graves' hyperthyroidism and ophthalmopathy. Amplification of TCR beta CDR3 regions used RNA as the template. HTBI primers were the set used in a first-round RT-PCR of the TCR CDR3. TCRdb ran MiXCR on the multiplex PCR reads and lists one entry per CDR3 protein. The data contain 350,000 to 400,000 distinct CDR3 sequences, more than 12% of them singletons. Sequenced sample: blood. The source of these receptors is a woman in her thirties with Graves' hyperthyroidism.

This clonotype was seen a handful of times. V gene TRBV20-1 combines with J gene TRBJ2-4; 12 positions match TRBD2. The CDR3 sequence is 17 residues long. V shed 3 bases, J shed 5 bases, and the junction held 11 bases outside the gene matches. Germline values: CDR1 DFQATT, CDR2 SNEGSKA (reference sequence). Written as DNA, the CDR3 is TGCAGTGCTAGCAGACTAGCGGGGGAGGGGGGGGAAAACATTCAGTACTTC. Protein product: CSASRLAGEGGENIQYF.

This clonotype was found many times. The chain is built from TRBV20-1 and TRBJ2-3, with TRBD2 matching 13 bases. V was clipped by 6 bases and J by 6 bases; unmatched bases: 9. Per the germline V gene, CDR1 is DFQATT and CDR2 is SNEGSKA (reference sequence). The CDR3 loop spans 15 amino acids. CDR3 protein: CSAAGLAGVLDTQYF. CDR3 nucleotide sequence: TGCAGTGCCGCCGGACTAGCGGGAGTTTTGGATACGCAGTATTTT.

This clonotype was observed at least ten times. The J gene is TRBJ2-1, the V gene TRBV24-1; a weak D match, TRBD1 (6 bases). Trimming cost V 3 bases and J 0 bases, with 11 bases left between them. This CDR3 comprises 16 residues. From germline, CDR1 is KGHDR and CDR2 SFDVKD. The CDR3 DNA reads as TGTGCCACCAGTGATCTACAGGGAAGCTCCTACAATGAGCAGTTCTTC. Encoded protein: CATSDLQGSSYNEQFF.

This clonotype was detected a few times. J is TRBJ2-7 and V is TRBV2; D is ambiguous. Germline-derived CDR1 and CDR2 are SNHLY and FYNNEI. This CDR3 contains 11 residues. The V end lost 7 bases, the J end lost 3 bases, and 7 bases lay between the germline ends. In DNA form, the CDR3 reads TGTGCCAGCATGGCTCACTACGAGCAGTACTTC. Protein sequence: CASMAHYEQYF.

The sample holds a few counts of this clonotype. The V call is TRBV15, the J call TRBJ1-5; the D gene is possibly TRBD1 (6 bases). V gave up 0 bases and J gave up 0 bases, with 9 bases separating them. The germline gives CDR1 LNHNV, CDR2 YYDKDF (reference sequence). This CDR3 comprises 16 residues. The CDR3 loop is CATSRDGDTSNQPQHF. Written as DNA, the CDR3 is TGTGCCACCAGCAGAGATGGGGACACTAGCAATCAGCCCCAGCATTTT. The full variable domain, with the rest looked up from reference TRBV15 and TRBJ1-5, is DAMVIQNPRYQVTQFGKPVTLSCSQTLNHNVMYWYQQKSSQAPKLLFHYYDKDFNNEADTPDNFQSRRPNTSFCFLDIRSPGLGDTAMYLCATSRDGDTSNQPQHFGDGTRLSIL.

There are many counts of this clonotype. The genes are TRBV20-1 and TRBJ2-5, with D tentatively TRBD2 (5 bases). Germline V CDR1 and CDR2: DFQATT, SNEGSKA (reference sequence). V shed 5 bases and J shed 5 bases, with 24 bases lying between them. This CDR3 contains 16 residues. The CDR3 protein is CSAGMSGILSWETQYF. CDR3 DNA: TGCAGTGCTGGGATGTCCGGGATACTCTCTTGGGAGACCCAGTACTTC.

This clonotype appeared many times. The chain is built from TRBV20-1 and TRBJ2-1; TRBD2 agrees at 14 bases. The V and J ends lost 3 bases and 1 base, in that order; junction bases with no gene match: 2. The CDR3 totals 16 residues. The germline CDR1 and CDR2 sequences are DFQATT and SNEGSKA (reference sequence). The CDR3 nucleotides read TGCAGTGCTAGGGGACTAGCGGGAGAGTCCTACAATGAGCAGTTCTTC. It specifies CSARGLAGESYNEQFF.

This clonotype appeared many times. The V and J genes are TRBV13 and TRBJ2-1, with 8 nucleotides matching TRBD2. After removal of 3 bases from V and 5 bases from J, the junction contained 6 bases not matched to a gene. CDR1 is PRHDT, CDR2 FYEKMQ, per germline (reference sequence). This CDR3 comprises 15 residues. The CDR3 DNA sequence: TGTGCCAGCAGCTTGTCAGCGGGAGTGCACAATGAGCAGTTCTTC. This sequence encodes CASSLSAGVHNEQFF.

A remark on this clonotype: At one boundary the junction diverges from the germline segment, which might be a read error. The rearrangement joins TRBV7-2 to TRBJ2-7; a possible D gene is TRBD1 (6 bases). The germline V gene has CDR1 SGHTA and CDR2 FQGNSA. The CDR3 length is 16 residues. CDR3 loop: CASSLSRQGRSHEQYF. CDR3 sequence (DNA): TGTGCCAGCAGCTTATCTCGCCAGGGGCGCTCCCACGAGCAGTACTTC. Based on the CDR3 plus reference TRBV7-2 and TRBJ2-7, the full variable domain is GAGVSQSPSNKVTEKGKDVELRCDPISGHTALYWYRQSLGQGLEFLIYFQGNSAPDKSGLPSDRFSAERTGGSVSTLTIQRTQQEDSAVYLCASSLSRQGRSHEQYFGPGTRLTVT.

This clonotype was found a few times. A much larger clone is a single base away; this may be a read error. As DNA, the CDR3 is TGTGCCAGCAGCCGAGGCGACAGGTTCACCGGGGAGCTGTTTTTT. Its protein product is CASSRGDRFTGELFF. The rearrangement uses TRBV27 and TRBJ2-2; maybe TRBD1 (6 bases). Germline CDR1 reads MNHEY; CDR2 reads SMNVEV (reference sequence). V lost 6 bases to trimming and J lost 4 bases, with 15 bases between them. The CDR3 spans 15 residues.

The gene calls are TRBV5-1 and TRBJ2-7; 8 nucleotides match TRBD1. CDR1 is SGHRS and CDR2 is YFSETQ in the germline V gene. J was trimmed by 2 bases and V by 4 bases; bases with no gene match: 14. The CDR3 has 17 amino acids. CDR3 DNA: TGCGCCAGCAGCCCGGACCCACCGGACAGGGCGACCTACGAGCAGTACTTC. It encodes CASSPDPPDRATYEQYF. Filled out from reference TRBV5-1 and TRBJ2-7, the complete variable domain reads KAGVTQTPRYLIKTRGQQVTLSCSPISGHRSVSWYQQTPGQGLQFLFEYFSETQRNKGNFPGRFSGRQFSNSRSEMNVSTLELGDSALYLCASSPDPPDRATYEQYFGPGTRLTVT.

Many counts were recorded for this clonotype. J is TRBJ2-3 and V is TRBV7-3; 8 bases agree with TRBD2. CDR1 and CDR2 (germline): SGHTA, FQGTGA. V lost 5 bases and J lost 5; bases outside the gene matches: 15. This CDR3 comprises 17 residues. Here the CDR3 reads CASSARGGSGRKDTQYF. CDR3 bases: TGTGCCAGCAGCGCAAGGGGCGGGAGCGGGAGAAAAGATACGCAGTATTTT.

This clonotype was observed at least ten times. J is TRBJ2-1 and V is TRBV7-3; possible D gene TRBD1, 6 bases. Germline V gene lookup returns CDR1 SGHTA and CDR2 FQGTGA. There are 15 residues in the CDR3. Deletions cut 3 bases from V and 1 base from J, with 10 bases between. The CDR3 DNA follows: TGTGCCAGCAGCTTTGGGCAGGGGTCCTACAATGAGCAGTTCTTC. Amino acids: CASSFGQGSYNEQFF. The full variable domain, rest sourced from reference TRBV7-3 and TRBJ2-1, is GAGVSQTPSNKVTEKGKYVELRCDPISGHTALYWYRQSLGQGPEFLIYFQGTGAADDSGLPNDRFFAVRPEGSVSTLKIQRTERGDSAVYLCASSFGQGSYNEQFFGPGTRLTVL.

This clonotype has ten or more counts. The genes are TRBV6-5 and TRBJ2-5; D gene ambiguous. The CDR3 spans 14 residues. The ends were cut back, 0 bases at V and 5 bases at J, with 10 bases in the middle. The V gene's germline CDR1 is MNHEY and CDR2 SVGAGI. The CDR3 coding sequence is TGTGCCAGCAGTTACTCGCTGGGCTTGGAGACCCAGTACTTC. Amino acids: CASSYSLGLETQYF.

This clonotype was seen ten or more times. The rearrangement uses TRBV30 and TRBJ1-5, with D possibly matching TRBD1 (5 bases). The CDR3 covers 14 residues. Trimming took off 5 bases at V and 4 bases at J, with 15 bases between the two ends. CDR1 is GTSNPN and CDR2 is SVGIG in the germline V gene (reference sequence). The CDR3 DNA reads as TGTGCCTGGGCCACAGGATATGAGAATCAGCCCCAGCATTTT. Amino acid sequence: CAWATGYENQPQHF.

The chain has TRBV6-1 and TRBJ2-1, with 10 bases identical to TRBD2. This CDR3 is built from 15 residues. Germline CDR1 is MNHNS and CDR2 is SASEGT. V lost 4 bases, J lost 9 bases, and 9 bases stayed unmatched. The CDR3 sequence: CASSALAGVLGEQFF. In DNA form, the CDR3 reads TGTGCCAGCAGTGCGCTAGCGGGAGTGTTGGGTGAGCAGTTCTTC.

The chain links TRBV7-2 to TRBJ2-5; 7 bases are shared with TRBD2. Germline CDR1 reads SGHTA; CDR2 reads FQGNSA. CDR3 length equals 14 residues. Trimming removed 8 bases from V and 3 bases from J; junction bases left unmatched: 9. The CDR3 DNA sequence: TGTGCCAGCCAGATAGTAGCGGGTGAAGAGACCCAGTACTTC. Residues: CASQIVAGEETQYF. Full variable domain (outside the CDR3, taken from reference TRBV7-2 and TRBJ2-5): GAGVSQSPSNKVTEKGKDVELRCDPISGHTALYWYRQSLGQGLEFLIYFQGNSAPDKSGLPSDRFSAERTGGSVSTLTIQRTQQEDSAVYLCASQIVAGEETQYFGPGTRLLVL.

Many counts were recorded for this clonotype. CDR3 in DNA: TGTGCCAGCAGTCCTCCGGGGGTGGGAAATGAGCAGTTCTTC. Encoded protein: CASSPPGVGNEQFF. This sequence joins TRBV28 and TRBJ2-1; a weak D match, TRBD2 (6 bases). CDR1 MDHEN and CDR2 SYDVKM come from the germline V gene. This CDR3 has 14 residues. V shed 5 bases and J shed 7 bases, with 15 bases lying between them.

A few counts support this clonotype. V and J are TRBV7-9 and TRBJ2-1, with D uncertain. Germline lookup yields CDR1 SEHNR and CDR2 FQNEAQ (reference sequence). V was shortened by 5 bases and J by 1 base, with 18 bases between the two germline ends. This CDR3 has 17 amino acids. The CDR3 reads CASSTNPGVISYNEQFF. The CDR3 DNA sequence: TGTGCCAGCAGCACCAATCCGGGTGTCATATCCTACAATGAGCAGTTCTTC. The variable domain in full, with the rest retrieved from reference TRBV7-9 and TRBJ2-1, is DTGVSQNPRHKITKRGQNVTFRCDPISEHNRLYWYRQTLGQGPEFLTYFQNEAQLEKSRLLSDRFSAERPKGSFSTLEIQRTEQGDSAMYLCASSTNPGVISYNEQFFGPGTRLTVL.

This clonotype has a count of ten or more. This rearrangement joins TRBV18 to TRBJ2-5; possibly TRBD1 for D (5 bases). The V gene lost 1 base and the J gene lost 5 bases, with 14 bases spanning the gap. Germline V gene lookup returns CDR1 KGHSH and CDR2 LQKENI. CDR3 size: 15 residues. The CDR3 coding sequence is TGTGCCAGCTCACCACAGGACAAAATATTGGAGACCCAGTACTTC. Translated, it gives CASSPQDKILETQYF. Full variable domain (rest looked up from reference TRBV18 and TRBJ2-5): NAGVMQNPRHLVRRRGQEARLRCSPMKGHSHVYWYRQLPEEGLKFMVYLQKENIIDESGMPKERFSAEFPKEGPSILRIQQVVRGDSAAYFCASSPQDKILETQYFGPGTRLLVL.

This clonotype has a single count. Given a much more abundant clone one base away, this may be a read error. The chain joins TRBV6-5 to TRBJ2-7; 12 nucleotides align to TRBD1. V gave up 3 bases and J gave up 5 bases; unmatched junction bases: 2. The CDR3 has 14 residues. Germline values: CDR1 MNHEY, CDR2 SVGAGI. As DNA, the CDR3 is TGTGCCAGCAGTTATGGGACAGGGGGCGACGAGCAGTACTTC. Translation gives CASSYGTGGDEQYF.

The table lists this clonotype with a few counts. The chain has TRBV6-1 and TRBJ2-1; TRBD1 might be the D (7 bases). CDR3 size: 17 residues. Germline-derived CDR1 and CDR2 are MNHNS and SASEGT. The ends were cut back, 6 bases at V and 2 bases at J, with 20 bases in the middle. The CDR3 here is CASSSQRGDSTYNEQFF. The CDR3 coding sequence is TGTGCCAGCAGCTCACAGAGGGGGGACAGTACCTACAATGAGCAGTTCTTC.

Concerning this clonotype itself: This clone may be a read error of a much larger clone one base away. V and J are TRBV27 and TRBJ2-7; D may be TRBD1 or TRBD2 (5 bases each). CDR1 and CDR2 (germline): MNHEY, SMNVEV (reference sequence). CDR3 length: 16 amino acids. The CDR3 sequence: CASSFGAGGPTYGQYF. In DNA form, the CDR3 reads TGTGCCAGCAGTTTCGGGGCGGGCGGGCCTACCTACGGGCAGTACTTC.

This clonotype was counted at least ten times. The chain joins TRBV27 to TRBJ2-1; 8 nucleotides line up with TRBD1. CDR3 length equals 20 residues. The J segment lost 0 bases and the V segment lost 5 bases, leaving 18 bases of the junction unmatched. Germline V lookup: CDR1 MNHEY, CDR2 SMNVEV (reference sequence). CDR3 nucleotides: TGTGCCAGCAGTATATACCCATTCGGGACAGGAGTCAGCTCCTACAATGAGCAGTTCTTC. Protein: CASSIYPFGTGVSSYNEQFF.

V gene TRBV4-1 combines with J gene TRBJ1-2; no reliable D call. The V end lost 5 bases, the J end lost 1 base, and 8 bases lay between the germline ends. The germline V gene encodes CDR1 MGHRA and CDR2 YSYEKL. The CDR3 is 13 residues long. The CDR3 region is CASSGGFNYGYTF. CDR3 in DNA: TGCGCCAGCAGCGGTGGGTTTAACTATGGCTACACCTTC.

The table lists this clonotype with a few counts. The V call is TRBV6-2 or TRBV6-3, the J call TRBJ1-1, with D perhaps matching TRBD1 (5 bases). CDR1 MNHEY and CDR2 SVGEGT come from the germline V gene. The V end lost 6 bases, the J end lost 5 bases, and 19 bases lay between the germline ends. This CDR3 spans 15 amino acids. The CDR3 DNA is TGTGCCAGCAGGCCCGGGGGGGTCACGGGGACTGAAGCTTTCTTT. Protein sequence: CASRPGGVTGTEAFF.

In its sample, this clonotype was seen a few times. This may stem from a read error, because a much larger clone lies one nucleotide away. The chain uses TRBV12-3 or TRBV12-4 and TRBJ2-3; D not resolved. Trimming stripped 6 bases from V and 1 base from J, with 11 bases between. This CDR3 has 14 amino acids. CDR3 protein: CASRVRSGTDTQYF. The CDR3 DNA reads as TGTGCCAGCAGGGTTAGGAGCGGCACAGATACGCAGTATTTT.

This clonotype was counted at least ten times. The chain recombines TRBV12-3 or TRBV12-4 with TRBJ2-7; a possible D gene is TRBD1 (5 bases). V lost 5 bases and J lost 2, with 7 bases in between. The CDR3 extends over 12 amino acids. DNA for the CDR3: TGTGCCAGCAGTCAGGGTACCTACGAGCAGTACTTC. It codes for CASSQGTYEQYF.

This clonotype occurred many times. The V call is TRBV3-1, the J call TRBJ2-1; D is undetermined. Germline lookup yields CDR1 LGHDT and CDR2 YNNKEL (reference sequence). The CDR3 extends over 15 amino acids. V lost 4 bases to trimming and J lost 3 bases, with 13 bases between them. CDR3 sequence reads: CASSPNLGIYNEQFF. Here the CDR3 DNA reads TGTGCCAGCAGCCCGAACCTCGGAATCTACAATGAGCAGTTCTTC.

This clonotype occurred many times. The chain uses TRBV11-2 and TRBJ2-2, with TRBD1 matching over 7 bases. There are 15 residues in the CDR3. From germline, CDR1 is SGHAT and CDR2 FQNNGV. Trimming cost V 1 base and J 3 bases; bases outside gene matches: 2. The CDR3 DNA is TGTGCCAGCAGCTTAGTCGACAGGGACACCGGGGAGCTGTTTTTT. The encoded protein is CASSLVDRDTGELFF.

This clonotype has only a few counts. V usage is TRBV6-2 or TRBV6-3 and J usage is TRBJ2-7, with TRBD1 matching 9 bases. Germline loops: CDR1 MNHEY, CDR2 SVGEGT. The CDR3 length is 15 residues. V lost 2 bases, J lost 12 bases, and 14 bases stayed unmatched. The CDR3 reads CASSYDGTGHFTRYF. The DNA for the CDR3 is TGTGCCAGCAGTTACGATGGGACAGGGCATTTCACGCGGTACTTC.

This clonotype was counted only a few times. The chain recombines TRBV29-1 with TRBJ1-4; D not certain. The CDR3 extends over 11 amino acids. V was cut by 5 bases and J by 2 bases, with 3 bases left in between. The germline V gene has CDR1 SQVTM and CDR2 ANQGSEA. CDR3 nucleotides: TGCAGCGTTTCTACTAATGAAAAACTGTTTTTT. It is translated as CSVSTNEKLFF.